This T cell receptor (beta chain) was profiled in a study of glioma-infiltrating T cells after dendritic cell vaccination. This table comes from immunoSEQ multiplex PCR, and its TCRdb copy is limited to in-frame clones, with some not included. Seen here are roughly 60,000 clones, about 89% observed once, and the top ten hold 9.5% to 13%. CDR1 and CDR2 (germline): MNHNY, SVGAGI (reference sequence). The CDR3 has 14 amino acids. Trimming stripped 4 bases from V and 10 bases from J, with 17 bases between. Time point given: after dendritic cell vaccination, including at tumor progression/relapse. The TCR was taken from a human donor with glioblastoma. The sequencing used blood, collected after dendritic cell vaccination. V usage is TRBV6-6 and J usage is TRBJ2-1; D call uncertain. The CDR3 sequence: CASSSIPPVVEQFF. The CDR3, as DNA: TGTGCCAGCAGTTCCATCCCCCCGGTCGTGGAGCAGTTCTTC.